The entry below describes one TCR beta chain. In its sample, this clonotype was seen a few times. Its binding antigen is unknown. Per-base qualities were not stored, and no clone one base away is much larger. This sample is part of a study of blood T cells in healthy people across ages (dated by TCRdb to the mid-2010s). In terms of the full investigation: In model experiments, template switching captured roughly one uniquely barcoded TCR beta cDNA molecule for every two T cells. To track age-related changes in TCR beta repertoire diversity, the study relied on deep sequencing normalized with unique cDNA molecular identifiers. Donors were grouped into four age groups: young (average roughly 15 years), middle-aged (39), aged (approximately 58) and long-lived (around 80). Two additional independent replicas of 1 million unique cDNA reads from the same blood draw were analyzed for two donors (one aged 18 to 30 and one aged 80 or older).

Systemically healthy Caucasian individuals from Russia, 39 in total and aged about 6 to 95 years, were included as donors. Each donor gave 8 to 10 milliliters of peripheral blood, drawn into EDTA-treated Vacutainer tubes. Ficoll-Paque density-gradient centrifugation was used to isolate PBMCs, with at least 7 million obtained per sample. Total RNA was extracted from PBMCs with Trizol reagent, with at least 5.5 micrograms obtained per sample. Naive CD45RAhigh/CD27high T cell percentages were measured by flow cytometry on a PBMC aliquot from every donor. What the study reported, not specific to this receptor: The percentage of naive T cells measured by flow cytometry correlated strongly with observed TCR beta diversity. Observed TCR beta diversity per million T cells fell roughly linearly with age, and a significant reduction was already apparent by age roughly 41. Because donor CMV infection status was unknown, age-related changes in expanded clonotypes were potentially confounded. Because profiling used bulk unsorted PBMCs, naive and antigen-experienced compartments could not be compared conclusively. Estimates of total diversity from one million sequenced T cells were regarded as lower bounds and underestimates. Compared with the aged group, the long-lived group had more naive CD4+ T cells, fewer expanded clones and increased TCR diversity, a pattern suggesting age selection.

The library was made by 5' RACE. The data were produced on an Illumina HiSeq 2500. The second PCR ran for about 6 to 12 cycles and used a J-beta primer mix along with a sample-barcoded 5' primer. Each TCR beta cDNA molecule received a unique molecular identifier from a template-switch 5' adaptor carrying 12 random nucleotides. Each sample yielded at least 3 million CDR3-containing paired-end reads. All of the RNA was converted into first-strand cDNA using the Mint cDNA synthesis kit, with a TRBC-specific oligonucleotide serving as the primer. All cDNA was treated with uracil-DNA glycosylase and then went through a first 18-cycle PCR with the universal primers M1SS and BC2_uni_R. On the study's bioinformatics: For normalization, 1 million high-quality reads were randomly selected from each sample, with every read carrying a distinct molecular identifier. Reads with shared molecular identifiers were discarded instead of being binned into consensus sequences. CDR3 identification, clonotype clustering and error correction used MiTCR with a Q25 quality threshold and the strictest error-elimination algorithm. A nonparametric unseen species model with Euler transformation was used to estimate lower-bound total TCR beta diversity. TCRdb trimmed the raw reads at Q25, called clones with MiXCR and kept productive beta chains. Rows are combined by CDR3 protein, so each entry shows the most common genes and DNA. TCRdb assigned the V and J calls; the authors' analysis was not used. The table for this sample lists around 800,000 distinct CDR3 sequences; around 25% of them were counted only once. The top ten hold roughly 3.1% of the sample.

The CDR3 contains 18 residues, cysteine and phenylalanine counted. This entry keeps only the CDR3 DNA: 54 bases, framed from base 1. The data were also submitted as part of a second study, on T cells of mothers and their children. As that second study puts it: The donors were nine systemically healthy Caucasian individuals, made up of three mothers and their six children. cDNA synthesis consumed the entire amount of extracted RNA, loaded at approximately 1.5 ug RNA in each 15 ul reaction. In the second PCR, sample barcodes and 2-4 random nucleotides were introduced via the M1S primer. Each mother yielded over 8.5 million TCR beta CDR3 reads and each child roughly 3.1 million reads. Thymic selection similarly shapes TCR recombination output in related and unrelated pairs, with minor effect from inherited differences. Normalized repertoire overlap was always found to be slightly, but never significantly, higher in related mother-child pairs than in unrelated mother-child pairs. With a sensitivity of approximately 100 clones per million clonotypes, no persistent microchimeric T cell clones were detected. To look for features that set related mother-child pairs apart from unrelated individuals, the researchers ran deep NGS to compare the TCR beta repertoires of mothers and children. On average, the children were approximately 11 +/- 4 years old, while the mothers were approximately 40 +/- 4 years old. After adapter ligation was performed with NEBNext reagents, the libraries were sequenced on an Illumina HiSeq 2000 with 100+100 nt paired-end reads. To prevent cross-contamination, the mother and child libraries were prepared one month apart and sequenced in separate runs. For each donor, somewhere between roughly 450,000 and 2,200,000 distinct TCR beta clonotypes were identified. Naive TCR beta clonotypes were estimated from low-frequency clonotypes matched to each donor's FACS-determined naive share, without sorting.

This clonotype originated in a boy aged 5 to 17 in good health. Source material: blood. The rearrangement joined TRBV12-3 or TRBV12-4 to TRBJ2-5, with 10 bases aligning to TRBD1. The J call may be incorrect, as the DNA end agrees better with TRBJ2-7. The CDR3: CASRFGGTGTGVFHEQYF. In nucleotides, the sequence is TGTGCCAGCAGATTTGGGGGGACCGGGACAGGGGTCTTTCACGAGCAGTACTTC.